The rows below give T cell receptor beta chains drawn from one sample of a study of CD8+ T cells in alopecia areata. Profiled with immunoSEQ multiplex PCR; TCRdb holds only in-frame clones, not every one. The sample carries fewer than 90,000 clones, roughly half recorded once. The sample taken for sequencing was NKG2D-high CD8+ T cells sorted from blood. Receptors were obtained from a human donor with alopecia areata. CDR3s include the opening cysteine and the closing phenylalanine or tryptophan. A D gene is named only where the DNA matches it firmly. Clone size is not always given. Where it is, it says once, few, many or a class for expanded clones.

J gene: TRBJ2-6; clone size: few; V gene: TRBV29-1; D gene: .; CDR3 length: 15; CDR3 DNA: TGCAGCGTTGTAATTTCCGCGTCGGGGGCCAACGTCCTGACTTTC; CDR3 protein: CSVVISASGANVLTF
J gene: TRBJ2-7; clone size: .; V gene: TRBV4-1; D gene: .; CDR3 length: 13; CDR3 DNA: TGCGCCAGCAGCCAAATAGACCCCTACGAGCAGTACTTC; CDR3 protein: CASSQIDPYEQYF
J gene: TRBJ2-7; clone size: once; V gene: TRBV6-5; D gene: .; CDR3 length: 13; CDR3 DNA: TGTGCCAGCAGTTACACCGGTTCCTACGAGCAGTACTTC; CDR3 protein: CASSYTGSYEQYF
J gene: TRBJ1-5; clone size: .; V gene: TRBV5-1; D gene: .; CDR3 length: 15; CDR3 DNA: TGCGCCAGCAGTATCGGGGAGTGGGGCAATCAGCCCCAGCATTTT; CDR3 protein: CASSIGEWGNQPQHF
J gene: TRBJ1-1; clone size: .; V gene: TRBV5-1; D gene: TRBD1; CDR3 length: 16; CDR3 DNA: TGCGCCAGCAGCCCCCCGACGACAGGGGTGAACACTGAAGCTTTCTTT; CDR3 protein: CASSPPTTGVNTEAFF
J gene: TRBJ2-6; clone size: .; V gene: TRBV29-1; D gene: .; CDR3 length: 16; CDR3 DNA: TGCAGCGTTGAAGACGAGACAGGATACGGGGCCAACGTCCTGACTTTC; CDR3 protein: CSVEDETGYGANVLTF
J gene: TRBJ2-3; clone size: .; V gene: TRBV13; D gene: TRBD2; CDR3 length: 14; CDR3 DNA: TGTGCCAGCAGCTTAGCTGTGGGGGGGGACACGCAGTATTTT; CDR3 protein: CASSLAVGGDTQYF
J gene: TRBJ2-5; clone size: .; V gene: TRBV30; D gene: TRBD1; CDR3 length: 15; CDR3 DNA: TGTGCCTGGAGTGGATCGACAGGGGCGTACGAGACCCAGTACTTC; CDR3 protein: CAWSGSTGAYETQYF
J gene: TRBJ1-2; clone size: .; V gene: TRBV6-5; D gene: TRBD1; CDR3 length: 14; CDR3 DNA: TGTGCCAGCAGTAGGGACAGGGGGGACTATGGCTACACCTTC; CDR3 protein: CASSRDRGDYGYTF
J gene: TRBJ2-1; clone size: few; V gene: TRBV5-4; D gene: .; CDR3 length: 16; CDR3 DNA: TGTGCCAGCAGCAACCGGGATTCGGACCTCCGGCGTGAGCAGTTCTTC; CDR3 protein: CASSNRDSDLRREQFF
J gene: TRBJ1-1; clone size: .; V gene: TRBV29-1; D gene: .; CDR3 length: 11; CDR3 DNA: TGCAGCGTTGTGCCCCGGACTGAAGCTTTCTTT; CDR3 protein: CSVVPRTEAFF
J gene: TRBJ2-5; clone size: .; V gene: TRBV7-9; D gene: .; CDR3 length: 14; CDR3 DNA: TGTGCCAGCAGCCAGGACAAGACACAAGAGACCCAGTACTTC; CDR3 protein: CASSQDKTQETQYF
J gene: TRBJ2-1; clone size: .; V gene: TRBV16; D gene: .; CDR3 length: 11; CDR3 DNA: TGTGCCAGCAGCACGCACAATGAGCAGTTCTTC; CDR3 protein: CASSTHNEQFF
J gene: TRBJ1-1; clone size: .; V gene: TRBV7-6; D gene: .; CDR3 length: 16; CDR3 DNA: TGTGCCAGCACCCCCAATACGGCCGGGACATACACTGAAGCTTTCTTT; CDR3 protein: CASTPNTAGTYTEAFF
J gene: TRBJ2-5; clone size: .; V gene: TRBV28; D gene: TRBD2; CDR3 length: 17; CDR3 DNA: TGTGCCAGCAGTTTATTCGGGGGGACCACAGGAAAAGAGACCCAGTACTTC; CDR3 protein: CASSLFGGTTGKETQYF
J gene: TRBJ2-6; clone size: few; V gene: TRBV4-2; D gene: TRBD2; CDR3 length: 17; CDR3 DNA: TGTGCCAGCAGCCGACTAGCGGGGGGATCTGGGGCCAACGTCCTGACTTTC; CDR3 protein: CASSRLAGGSGANVLTF
J gene: TRBJ2-1; clone size: few; V gene: TRBV21-1; D gene: .; CDR3 length: 23; CDR3 DNA: TGTGCCAGCAAGACCAACCCCTGGACAGAAAAGGGACTAGCGGGGCACACTCCGGATGAGCAGTTCTTC; CDR3 protein: CASKTNPWTEKGLAGHTPDEQFF
J gene: TRBJ2-7; clone size: .; V gene: TRBV9; D gene: .; CDR3 length: 15; CDR3 DNA: TGTGCCAGCAGCGTAGGGGCGTTGGAGGGCTACGAGCAGTACTTC; CDR3 protein: CASSVGALEGYEQYF
J gene: TRBJ2-7; clone size: .; V gene: TRBV28; D gene: .; CDR3 length: 12; CDR3 DNA: TGTGCCAGCAGTTCCAGCGGTCCGGAGCAGTACTTC; CDR3 protein: CASSSSGPEQYF
J gene: TRBJ1-4; clone size: .; V gene: TRBV28; D gene: .; CDR3 length: 11; CDR3 DNA: TGTGCCAGCAGTATTACTGAAAAACTGTTTTTT; CDR3 protein: CASSITEKLFF
J gene: TRBJ1-4; clone size: .; V gene: TRBV29-1; D gene: .; CDR3 length: 14; CDR3 DNA: TGCAGCGTTGATCTGGAGGTTACTAATGAAAAACTGTTTTTT; CDR3 protein: CSVDLEVTNEKLFF
J gene: TRBJ1-2; clone size: .; V gene: TRBV2; D gene: .; CDR3 length: 10; CDR3 DNA: TGTGCCTCCTGGTATGGTGGCTACACCTTC; CDR3 protein: CASWYGGYTF
J gene: TRBJ2-7; clone size: few; V gene: TRBV4-3; D gene: .; CDR3 length: 13; CDR3 DNA: TGCGCCAGCAGCCCAAGCCGTACCTACGAGCAGTACTTC; CDR3 protein: CASSPSRTYEQYF
J gene: TRBJ2-7; clone size: few; V gene: TRBV29-1; D gene: .; CDR3 length: 13; CDR3 DNA: TGCAGCGTTAACCCGGACAGCTCCTACGAGCAGTACTTC; CDR3 protein: CSVNPDSSYEQYF
J gene: TRBJ2-1; clone size: .; V gene: TRBV6-4; D gene: .; CDR3 length: 14; CDR3 DNA: TGTGCCAGCCATCCGGGACACCCCCCAATGAAGCAGTTCTTC; CDR3 protein: CASHPGHPPMKQFF
J gene: TRBJ2-7; clone size: .; V gene: TRBV2; D gene: .; CDR3 length: 14; CDR3 DNA: TGTGCCAGCAGTGAAGCGCTTACAGAGTACGAGCAGTACTTC; CDR3 protein: CASSEALTEYEQYF
J gene: TRBJ1-2; clone size: once; V gene: TRBV7-9; D gene: .; CDR3 length: 14; CDR3 DNA: TGTGCCCTCATCCGGGGGGCATGGAACTATGGCTACACCTTC; CDR3 protein: CALIRGAWNYGYTF
J gene: TRBJ2-1; clone size: .; V gene: TRBV7-8; D gene: .; CDR3 length: 13; CDR3 DNA: TGTGCCAGCAGCTCAAGCTCCTACAATGAGCAGTTCTTC; CDR3 protein: CASSSSSYNEQFF
J gene: TRBJ2-7; clone size: few; V gene: TRBV19; D gene: .; CDR3 length: 11; CDR3 DNA: TGTGCCAGTAGTACAGGGTTCGAGCAGTACTTC; CDR3 protein: CASSTGFEQYF
J gene: TRBJ2-7; clone size: .; V gene: TRBV5-1; D gene: .; CDR3 length: 15; CDR3 DNA: TGCGCCAGCAGCTTGGCCGGCAGGGGGGAATACGAGCAGTACTTC; CDR3 protein: CASSLAGRGEYEQYF
J gene: TRBJ2-7; clone size: few; V gene: TRBV29-1; D gene: .; CDR3 length: 12; CDR3 DNA: TGCAGCGCGGACAGCGGTCCCTACGAGCAGTACTTC; CDR3 protein: CSADSGPYEQYF
J gene: TRBJ2-7; clone size: once; V gene: TRBV9; D gene: TRBD1; CDR3 length: 14; CDR3 DNA: TGTGCCAGCAGCGTGGGGGGACAGGGGACCGAGCAGTACTTC; CDR3 protein: CASSVGGQGTEQYF
J gene: TRBJ2-7; clone size: .; V gene: TRBV27; D gene: .; CDR3 length: 14; CDR3 DNA: TGTGCCAGCAGTTTGGGAGGGGGAGAATACGAGCAGTACTTC; CDR3 protein: CASSLGGGEYEQYF
J gene: TRBJ2-7; clone size: .; V gene: TRBV9; D gene: TRBD1; CDR3 length: 11; CDR3 DNA: TGTGCCAGCGCCCAGGGGGCCGAGCAGTACTTC; CDR3 protein: CASAQGAEQYF
J gene: TRBJ2-1; clone size: few; V gene: TRBV29-1; D gene: .; CDR3 length: 12; CDR3 DNA: TGCAGCGTTGAAGAAGAGGGAGATGAGCAGTTCTTC; CDR3 protein: CSVEEEGDEQFF
J gene: TRBJ2-5; clone size: few; V gene: TRBV23-1; D gene: TRBD2; CDR3 length: 13; CDR3 DNA: TGCGCCAGCAGTCAATCGGGACTAGCGAAGGAGTACTTC; CDR3 protein: CASSQSGLAKEYF
J gene: TRBJ2-1; clone size: .; V gene: TRBV2; D gene: TRBD1; CDR3 length: 15; CDR3 DNA: TGTGCCAGCAAACACCGGGACAGGTCCTACAATGAGCAGTTCTTC; CDR3 protein: CASKHRDRSYNEQFF
J gene: TRBJ2-7; clone size: few; V gene: TRBV29-1; D gene: .; CDR3 length: 13; CDR3 DNA: TGCAGCGTTGAACTAGAACCGTCCTACGAGCAGTACTTC; CDR3 protein: CSVELEPSYEQYF
J gene: TRBJ2-1; clone size: few; V gene: TRBV20-1; D gene: .; CDR3 length: 9; CDR3 DNA: TGCAGTGTTGGCTTGGTGCAGTTCTTC; CDR3 protein: CSVGLVQFF
J gene: TRBJ2-1; clone size: few; V gene: TRBV29-1; D gene: TRBD1; CDR3 length: 17; CDR3 DNA: TGCAGCGTTGAACACGGGACAGGGGTCGTTTTCGTCAATGAGCAGTTCTTC; CDR3 protein: CSVEHGTGVVFVNEQFF
J gene: TRBJ2-4; clone size: .; V gene: TRBV11-2; D gene: .; CDR3 length: 18; CDR3 DNA: TGTGCCAGCAGCTTTCGAGGTTGGACGGACGAATCCAAAAACATTCAGTACTTC; CDR3 protein: CASSFRGWTDESKNIQYF
J gene: TRBJ2-7; clone size: .; V gene: TRBV19; D gene: .; CDR3 length: 15; CDR3 DNA: TGTGCCAGTAGTATAGATTTCGGAATCGCCTACGAGCAGTACTTC; CDR3 protein: CASSIDFGIAYEQYF
J gene: TRBJ2-1; clone size: few; V gene: TRBV7-9; D gene: .; CDR3 length: 12; CDR3 DNA: TGTGCCAGCAGCTTAGAGTTGGATGAGCAGTTCTTC; CDR3 protein: CASSLELDEQFF
J gene: TRBJ2-7; clone size: .; V gene: TRBV11-2; D gene: TRBD1; CDR3 length: 15; CDR3 DNA: TGTGCCAGCAGCTTCCTCTCGGGACAGGGAGGCGAGCAGTACTTC; CDR3 protein: CASSFLSGQGGEQYF
J gene: TRBJ2-7; clone size: .; V gene: TRBV30; D gene: TRBD2; CDR3 length: 13; CDR3 DNA: TGTGCCTGGGAAGGGAGGGCTGGCTACGAGCAGTACTTC; CDR3 protein: CAWEGRAGYEQYF
J gene: TRBJ1-2; clone size: few; V gene: TRBV11-2; D gene: .; CDR3 length: 13; CDR3 DNA: TGTGCCAGCAGCTTAGGGACGGCCTATGGCTACACCTTC; CDR3 protein: CASSLGTAYGYTF
J gene: TRBJ2-3; clone size: few; V gene: TRBV29-1; D gene: .; CDR3 length: 17; CDR3 DNA: TGCAGCGTTGAAGCCCATGGGTTGGGCGGTACCACAGATACGCAGTATTTT; CDR3 protein: CSVEAHGLGGTTDTQYF
J gene: TRBJ1-1; clone size: .; V gene: TRBV2; D gene: TRBD1; CDR3 length: 18; CDR3 DNA: TGTGCCAGCAGGGATAATCTACCCCGGGACAGTATGAACACTGAAGCTTTCTTT; CDR3 protein: CASRDNLPRDSMNTEAFF
J gene: TRBJ2-7; clone size: .; V gene: TRBV27; D gene: .; CDR3 length: 12; CDR3 DNA: TGTGCCAGCAGTGCCAGATCCTACGAGCAGTACTTC; CDR3 protein: CASSARSYEQYF
J gene: TRBJ1-1; clone size: .; V gene: TRBV20-1; D gene: .; CDR3 length: 11; CDR3 DNA: TGCGGGGGCCCGTTGAACACTGAAGCTTTCTTT; CDR3 protein: CGGPLNTEAFF
J gene: TRBJ2-5; clone size: .; V gene: TRBV27; D gene: TRBD2; CDR3 length: 14; CDR3 DNA: TGTGCCAGCAGTCGACTAGCGGGGAAAGAGACCCAGTACTTC; CDR3 protein: CASSRLAGKETQYF
J gene: TRBJ2-5; clone size: .; V gene: TRBV30; D gene: TRBD1; CDR3 length: 13; CDR3 DNA: TGTGCCTGGAGTATGAGGGGGCTAGAGACCCAGTACTTC; CDR3 protein: CAWSMRGLETQYF
J gene: TRBJ2-1; clone size: few; V gene: TRBV28; D gene: TRBD2; CDR3 length: 15; CDR3 DNA: TGTGCCAGCAGGCCGGGTAGCGGGACCTACAATGAGCAGTTCTTC; CDR3 protein: CASRPGSGTYNEQFF